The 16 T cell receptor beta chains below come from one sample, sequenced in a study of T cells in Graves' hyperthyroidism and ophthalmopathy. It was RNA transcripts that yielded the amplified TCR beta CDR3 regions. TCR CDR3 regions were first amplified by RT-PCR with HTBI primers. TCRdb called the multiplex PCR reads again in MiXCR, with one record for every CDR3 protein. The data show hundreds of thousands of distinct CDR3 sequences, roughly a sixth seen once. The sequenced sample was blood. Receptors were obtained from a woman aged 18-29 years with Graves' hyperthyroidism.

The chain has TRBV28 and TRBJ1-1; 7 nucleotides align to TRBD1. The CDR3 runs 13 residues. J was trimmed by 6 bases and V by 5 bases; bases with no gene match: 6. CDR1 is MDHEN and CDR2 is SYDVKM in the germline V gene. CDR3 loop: CASSPPDRSEAFF. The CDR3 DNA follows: TGTGCCAGCAGTCCACCGGACAGGTCTGAAGCTTTCTTT.

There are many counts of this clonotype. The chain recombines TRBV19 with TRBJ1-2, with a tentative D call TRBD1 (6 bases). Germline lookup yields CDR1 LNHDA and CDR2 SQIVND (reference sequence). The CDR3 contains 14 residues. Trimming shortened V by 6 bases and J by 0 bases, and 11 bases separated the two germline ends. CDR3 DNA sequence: TGTGCCAGTAGCCGAGGACAGCCTAACTATGGCTACACCTTC. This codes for CASSRGQPNYGYTF.

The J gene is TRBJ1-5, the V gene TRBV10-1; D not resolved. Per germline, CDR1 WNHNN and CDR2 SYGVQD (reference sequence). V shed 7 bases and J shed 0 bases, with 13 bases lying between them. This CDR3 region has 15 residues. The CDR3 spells CASTPRVYSNQPQHF. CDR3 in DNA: TGCGCCAGCACCCCTCGGGTTTATAGCAATCAGCCCCAGCATTTT.

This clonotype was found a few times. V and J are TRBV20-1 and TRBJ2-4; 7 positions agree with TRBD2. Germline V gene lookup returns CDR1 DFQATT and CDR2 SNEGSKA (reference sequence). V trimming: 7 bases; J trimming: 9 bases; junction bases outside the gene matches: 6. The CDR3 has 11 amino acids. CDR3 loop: CSGGGVGIQYF. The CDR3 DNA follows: TGCAGTGGGGGAGGGGTCGGCATTCAGTACTTC.

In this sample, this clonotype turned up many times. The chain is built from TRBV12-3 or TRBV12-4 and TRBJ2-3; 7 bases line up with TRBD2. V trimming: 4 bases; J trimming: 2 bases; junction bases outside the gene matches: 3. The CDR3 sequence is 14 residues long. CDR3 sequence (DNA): TGTGCCAGCAGTTACGGGGGGAACACAGATACGCAGTATTTT. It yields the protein CASSYGGNTDTQYF.

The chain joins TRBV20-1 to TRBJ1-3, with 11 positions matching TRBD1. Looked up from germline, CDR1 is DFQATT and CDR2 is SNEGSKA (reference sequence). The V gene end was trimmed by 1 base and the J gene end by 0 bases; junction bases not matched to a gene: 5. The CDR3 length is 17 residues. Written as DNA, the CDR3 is TGCAGTGCTAGAGGACCCGGGACAGGGGGCTCTGGAAACACCATATATTTT. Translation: CSARGPGTGGSGNTIYF.

The CDR3 DNA follows: TGTGCCACCAGTGATGGCCTCCGGGTCGATAATTCACCCCTCCACTTT. Protein sequence: CATSDGLRVDNSPLHF. The chain is built from TRBV24-1 and TRBJ1-6; D is unresolved. The germline V gene has CDR1 KGHDR and CDR2 SFDVKD. V was cut by 3 bases and J by 5 bases, with 13 bases left in between. CDR3 length equals 16 residues.

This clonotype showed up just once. This CDR3 reads CASSQGGRPRASPLHF. CDR3 in DNA: TGCGCCAGCAGCCAAGGGGGTCGGCCCCGAGCTTCACCCCTCCACTTT. This chain links TRBV4-1 with TRBJ1-6; D not certain. Germline CDR1 and CDR2: MGHRA and YSYEKL. V was trimmed by 1 base and J by 9 bases, leaving 16 bases between them. There are 16 residues in the CDR3.

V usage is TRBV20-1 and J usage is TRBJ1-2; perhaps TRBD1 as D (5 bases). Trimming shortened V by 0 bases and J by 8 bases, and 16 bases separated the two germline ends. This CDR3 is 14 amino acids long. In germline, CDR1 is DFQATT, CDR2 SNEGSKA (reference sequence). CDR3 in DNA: TGCAGTGCTAGAGATCCTGGCAGGGCTAGGGGCTACACCTTC. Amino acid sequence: CSARDPGRARGYTF.

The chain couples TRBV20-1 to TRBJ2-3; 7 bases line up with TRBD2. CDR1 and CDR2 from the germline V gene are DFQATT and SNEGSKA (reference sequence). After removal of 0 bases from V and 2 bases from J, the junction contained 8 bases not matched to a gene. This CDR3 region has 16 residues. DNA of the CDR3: TGCAGTGCTAGAGATGGGGGGGTAAAACCCACAGATACGCAGTATTTT. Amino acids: CSARDGGVKPTDTQYF.

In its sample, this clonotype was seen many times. CDR3 bases: TGTGCCATCATGGGAGAGCAAGAGACCCAGTACTTC. Protein sequence: CAIMGEQETQYF. This rearrangement joins TRBV10-3 to TRBJ2-5, with D possibly matching TRBD2 (5 bases). CDR1 ENHRY and CDR2 SYGVKD come from the germline V gene. V lost 7 bases to trimming and J lost 2 bases, with 8 bases between them. The CDR3 loop spans 12 amino acids.

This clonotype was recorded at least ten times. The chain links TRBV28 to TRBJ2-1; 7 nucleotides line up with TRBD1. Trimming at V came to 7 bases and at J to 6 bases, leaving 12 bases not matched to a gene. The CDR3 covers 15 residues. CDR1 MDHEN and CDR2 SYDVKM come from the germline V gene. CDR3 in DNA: TGTGCCAGCACCGCCGGGACAGTTTTGTCCAATGAGCAGTTCTTC. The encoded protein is CASTAGTVLSNEQFF.

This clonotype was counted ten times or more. CDR3 protein: CSGLAPSQETQYF. The CDR3 DNA reads TGCAGTGGACTAGCACCGAGCCAAGAGACCCAGTACTTC. This rearrangement joins TRBV20-1 to TRBJ2-5; 7 nucleotides match TRBD2. This CDR3 is built from 13 residues. J lost 1 base, V lost 7 bases, and 6 bases had no gene match. Germline CDR1 is DFQATT and CDR2 is SNEGSKA (reference sequence).

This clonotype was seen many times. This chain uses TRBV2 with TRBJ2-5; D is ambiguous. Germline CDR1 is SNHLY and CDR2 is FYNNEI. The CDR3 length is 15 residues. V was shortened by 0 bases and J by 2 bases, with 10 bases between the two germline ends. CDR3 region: CASSEAALLQETQYF. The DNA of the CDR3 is TGTGCCAGCAGTGAAGCTGCCCTTCTTCAAGAGACCCAGTACTTC.

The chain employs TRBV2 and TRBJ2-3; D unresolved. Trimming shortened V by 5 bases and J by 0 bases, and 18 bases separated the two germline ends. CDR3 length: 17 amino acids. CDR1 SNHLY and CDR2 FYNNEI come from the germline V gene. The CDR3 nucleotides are TGTGCCAGCAGTCCCCCGAGTGGTTCCCCTAGCACAGATACGCAGTATTTT. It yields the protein CASSPPSGSPSTDTQYF.

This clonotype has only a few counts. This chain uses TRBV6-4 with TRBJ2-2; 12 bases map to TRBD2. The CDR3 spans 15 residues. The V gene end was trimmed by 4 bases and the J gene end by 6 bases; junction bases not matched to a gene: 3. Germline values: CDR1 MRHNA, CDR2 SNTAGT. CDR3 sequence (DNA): TGTGCCAGCAGTGCTAGCGGGGGGGCCGCCGGGGAGCTGTTTTTT. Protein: CASSASGGAAGELFF.